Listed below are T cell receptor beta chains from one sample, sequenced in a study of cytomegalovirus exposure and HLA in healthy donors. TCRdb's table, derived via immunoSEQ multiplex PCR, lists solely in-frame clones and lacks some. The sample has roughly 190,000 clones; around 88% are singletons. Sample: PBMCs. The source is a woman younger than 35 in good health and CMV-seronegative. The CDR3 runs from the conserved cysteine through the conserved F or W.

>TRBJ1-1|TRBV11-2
CASSYASTGILNTEAFF
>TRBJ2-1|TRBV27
CASSEGASGMYNEQFF
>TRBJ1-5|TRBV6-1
CASSEAPGDGQPQHF
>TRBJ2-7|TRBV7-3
CASSPGGLAGSSYEQYF
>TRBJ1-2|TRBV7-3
CASSPTGGYGYTF
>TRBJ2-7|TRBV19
CASRATAGALYEQYF
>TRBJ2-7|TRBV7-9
CASSSSGRNYEQYF
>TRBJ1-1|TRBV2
CASSPGRGPATEAFF
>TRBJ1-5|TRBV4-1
CASSQADRDSNQPQHF
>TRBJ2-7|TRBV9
CASSVGSGRAYEQYF
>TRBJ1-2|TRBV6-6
CASNPGQPDGYTF
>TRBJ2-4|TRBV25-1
CASGKRDGNRGNIQYF
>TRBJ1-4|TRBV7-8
CASSSRAEPLRFF
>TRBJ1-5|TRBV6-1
CASSLSEVYQPQHF
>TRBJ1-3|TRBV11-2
CASSLVSSGGNTIYF
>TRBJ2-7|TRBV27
CASSPFGSEQYF
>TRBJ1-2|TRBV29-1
CSVLTAIANYGYTF
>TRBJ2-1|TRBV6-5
CASSSRGNNEQFF
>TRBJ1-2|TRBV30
CAWSQPPEEVYGYTF
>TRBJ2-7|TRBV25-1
CASGTRLEQYF
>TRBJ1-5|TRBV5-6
CASSLYNQPQHF
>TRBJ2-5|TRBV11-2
CASSSFQGAGQETQYF
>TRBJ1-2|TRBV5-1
CASSSGTGVQNGYTF
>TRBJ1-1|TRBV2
CASSEQGYTEAFF
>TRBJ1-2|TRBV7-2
CASSLDGLGYGYTF
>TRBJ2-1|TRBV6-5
CASSYRATSYNEQFF
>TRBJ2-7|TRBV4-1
CASSQGRSDRRKDYEQYF
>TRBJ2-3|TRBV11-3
CASSPRKGGTDTQYF
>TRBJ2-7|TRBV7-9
CASTRPSGRNAYEQYF
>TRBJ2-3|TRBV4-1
CASSQEGGVADTQYF
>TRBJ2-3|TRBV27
CASTPWPSGKRSDTQYF
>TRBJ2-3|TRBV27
CASSLSMRGQAYTDTQYF
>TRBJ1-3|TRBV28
CASSPQGLAGNTIYF
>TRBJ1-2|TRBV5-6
CASSEWASQPYGYTF
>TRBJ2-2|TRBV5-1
CASSLTSGPGELFF
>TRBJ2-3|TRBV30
CAWSPRGPDTQYF
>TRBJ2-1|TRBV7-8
CASSLGKGAWQFF
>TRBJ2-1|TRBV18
CASSPPRTVYNEQFF
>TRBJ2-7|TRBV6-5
CASSPTGGSVHEQYF
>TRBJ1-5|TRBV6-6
CANSDRPNQPQHF
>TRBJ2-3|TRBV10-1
CASSESRASGFGTQYF
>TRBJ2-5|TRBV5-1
CASSPKTSGRRGAEETQYF
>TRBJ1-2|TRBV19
CASRMGLGQGSPTYGYTF
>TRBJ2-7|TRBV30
CAWQRELSYEQYF
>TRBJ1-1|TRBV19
CASSILQGAGWNTEAFF
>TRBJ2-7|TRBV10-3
CAISRLATQDSYEQYF
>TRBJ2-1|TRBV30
CAWSLVGFPSRQFF